Sequencing of this T cell receptor beta chain was carried out in a study of blood T cell repertoires in COVID-19. Looking at the study overall: Both acute and convalescent COVID-19 samples were obtained from the United States, Italy and Spain. The cDNA or gDNA used as material had been derived from T cells, B-cell-depleted T cells, or PBMCs.

Per the original data handling: Amplification of reference gene primers provided the estimated nucleated cell counts. Profiled with immunoSEQ multiplex PCR; TCRdb holds only in-frame clones, not every one. V, J and clone size derive from that table, while D and trimming were established from the DNA sequence. The sample consists of around 140,000 clones, approximately 88% of them appearing once. CDR1 is SEHNR and CDR2 is FQNEAQ in the germline V gene (reference sequence). V lost 1 base and J lost 7; bases outside the gene matches: 18. The CDR3 is 19 residues long. The rearrangement joins TRBV7-9 to TRBJ1-4, with 7 bases identical to TRBD1. Material: peripheral blood. The clonotype was recovered from a human donor in a cohort sampled during active COVID-19. This CDR3 is CASSLEYFWGEDRCEKLFF. The CDR3 DNA reads as TGTGCCAGCAGCTTAGAGTACTTTTGGGGGGAGGACAGGTGTGAAAAACTGTTTTTT.